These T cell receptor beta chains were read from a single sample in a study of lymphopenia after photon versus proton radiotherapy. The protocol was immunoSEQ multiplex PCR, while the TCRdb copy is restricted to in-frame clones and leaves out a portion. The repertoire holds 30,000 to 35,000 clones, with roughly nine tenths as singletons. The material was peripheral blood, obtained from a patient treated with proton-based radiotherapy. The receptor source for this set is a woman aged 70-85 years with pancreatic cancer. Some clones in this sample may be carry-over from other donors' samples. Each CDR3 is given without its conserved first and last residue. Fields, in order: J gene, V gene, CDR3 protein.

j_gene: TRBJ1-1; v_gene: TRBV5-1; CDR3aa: ASSLEAGAKDTEAF
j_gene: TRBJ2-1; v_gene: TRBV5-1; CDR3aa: ASSPTGEREQF
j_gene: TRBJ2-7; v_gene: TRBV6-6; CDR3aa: ASSYMGYEQY
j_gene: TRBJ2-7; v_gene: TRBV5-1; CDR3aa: ASSVSGASYEQY
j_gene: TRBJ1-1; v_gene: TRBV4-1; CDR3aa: ASSHLFGGQKRGTEAF
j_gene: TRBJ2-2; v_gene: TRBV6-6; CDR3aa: ASSYSPNQGPGELF
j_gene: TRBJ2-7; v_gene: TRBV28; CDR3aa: ASSQDTLEQY
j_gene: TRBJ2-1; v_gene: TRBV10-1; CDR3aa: ASSESASGSDEQF
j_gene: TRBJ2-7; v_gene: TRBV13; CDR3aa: ASSLGGEQY
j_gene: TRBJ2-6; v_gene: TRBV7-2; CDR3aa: ASSFAQESGANVLT
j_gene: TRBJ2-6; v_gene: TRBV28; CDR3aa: ATTVAIGDSGANVLT
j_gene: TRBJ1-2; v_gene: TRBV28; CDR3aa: ASSRTAWTNYGYT
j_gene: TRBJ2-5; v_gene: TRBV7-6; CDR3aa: ASSPGAGTNAWEQY
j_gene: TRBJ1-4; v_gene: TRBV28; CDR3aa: ASTPPPYRDRGEKLF
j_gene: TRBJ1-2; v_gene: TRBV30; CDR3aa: AWSVSGEGGYT
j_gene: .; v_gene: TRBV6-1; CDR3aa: ASNNYEQY
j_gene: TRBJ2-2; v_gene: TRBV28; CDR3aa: ASSLLGGKDTGELF
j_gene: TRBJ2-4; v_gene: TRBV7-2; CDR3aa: ASSLAGQGGKNIQY
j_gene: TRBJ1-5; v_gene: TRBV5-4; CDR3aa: ASSLRDEYQPQH
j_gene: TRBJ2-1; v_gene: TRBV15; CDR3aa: ATSRGGEQF
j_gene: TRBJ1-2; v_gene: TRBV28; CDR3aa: ASSLFGTAYT
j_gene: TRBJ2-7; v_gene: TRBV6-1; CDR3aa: ASSEGGLILSYEQY
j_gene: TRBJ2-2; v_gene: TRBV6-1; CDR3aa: ASSESGRNTGELF
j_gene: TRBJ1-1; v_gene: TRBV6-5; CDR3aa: ASSLNIQGYTEAF
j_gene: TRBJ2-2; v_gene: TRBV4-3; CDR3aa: ASSQDSSYTGELF
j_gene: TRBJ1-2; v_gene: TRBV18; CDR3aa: ASSPEGEAGYT
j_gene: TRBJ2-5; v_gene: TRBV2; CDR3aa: ASSVTSWETQY
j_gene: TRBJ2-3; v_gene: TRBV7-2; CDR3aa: ASSRGLDTDTQY
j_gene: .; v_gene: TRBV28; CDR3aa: ASSRTLTSGIYEQY
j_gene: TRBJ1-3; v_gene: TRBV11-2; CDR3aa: ASSLGDSGNTIY
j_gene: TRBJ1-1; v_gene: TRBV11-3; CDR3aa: ASSRVDTEAF
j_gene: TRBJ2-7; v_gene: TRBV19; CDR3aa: ASSPSGRGYEQY
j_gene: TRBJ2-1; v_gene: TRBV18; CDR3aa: ASSPNLQSNEQF
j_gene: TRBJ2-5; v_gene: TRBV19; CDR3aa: ATLSGRAGETQY
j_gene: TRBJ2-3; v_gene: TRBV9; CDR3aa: ASSLGREPIFRTDTQY
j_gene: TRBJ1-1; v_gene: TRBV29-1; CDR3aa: SGDGTGGGNTEAF
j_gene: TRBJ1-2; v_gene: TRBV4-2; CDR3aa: ASSQSSTGVGYT
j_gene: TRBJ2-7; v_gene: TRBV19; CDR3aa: ASSVQGYNEQY
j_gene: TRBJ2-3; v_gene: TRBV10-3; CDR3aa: AISDPSPPDTQY
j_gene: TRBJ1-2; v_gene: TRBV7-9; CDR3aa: ASSLPAAYGYT
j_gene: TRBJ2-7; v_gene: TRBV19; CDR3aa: ASSMRTASYEQY
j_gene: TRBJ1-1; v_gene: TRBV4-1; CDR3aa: ASSQTVNTEAF
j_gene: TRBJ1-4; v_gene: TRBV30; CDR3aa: AWSVWGGNEKLF
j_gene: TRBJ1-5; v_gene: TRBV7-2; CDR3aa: ASSPGGSNQPQH
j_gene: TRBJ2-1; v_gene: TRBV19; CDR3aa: ASSPRLADYSYNEQF
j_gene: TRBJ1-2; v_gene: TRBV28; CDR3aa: ASSPQRAGYGYT
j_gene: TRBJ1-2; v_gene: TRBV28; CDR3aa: ASKLDSPNYGYT
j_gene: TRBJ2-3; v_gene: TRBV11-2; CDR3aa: ASSPPWGLASSTDTQY
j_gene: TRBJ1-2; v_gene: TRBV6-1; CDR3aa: ASSQQGGNGYT
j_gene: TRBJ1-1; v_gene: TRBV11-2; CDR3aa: ASSSGRAGTEAF
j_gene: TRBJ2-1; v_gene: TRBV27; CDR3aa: ASSFREVVNEQF
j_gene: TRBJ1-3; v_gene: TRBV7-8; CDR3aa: ASSLAVFSGNTIY
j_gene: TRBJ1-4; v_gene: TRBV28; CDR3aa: ASSSPTGRAEKLF
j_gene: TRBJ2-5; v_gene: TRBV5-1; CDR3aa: ASSSRFQETQY
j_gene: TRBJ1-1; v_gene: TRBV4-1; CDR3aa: ASSQGSYGAF
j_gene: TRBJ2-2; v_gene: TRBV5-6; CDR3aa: ASSLGLLINTGELF
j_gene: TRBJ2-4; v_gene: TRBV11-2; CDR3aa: ASSPGQTLAKNIQY
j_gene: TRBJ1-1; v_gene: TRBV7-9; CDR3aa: ASSLGANTEAF
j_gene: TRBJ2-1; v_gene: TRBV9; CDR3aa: ASSPFLGAGNEQF